This T cell receptor beta chain was identified in a study of T-cell reconstitution after alpha-beta-depleted transplantation in children (dated by TCRdb to about 2016). Regarding the study in general: Using TCR repertoire profiling, the study followed T-cell immune reconstitution in a quantitative way in children after TCRalphabeta/CD19-depleted allogeneic hematopoietic cell transplantation.

Reading from cysteine to phenylalanine, the CDR3 counts 12 amino acids. Here the CDR3 DNA is all that survives: 36 bases in frame from base 1. Based on the germline V gene, the CDR1 and CDR2 sequences are SQVTM and ANQGSEA. Deletion took 4 bases off V and 5 bases off J, with a span of 11 bases between the germline ends. Broad study findings and their caveats: Over the following months the frequencies of hyperexpanded clones went down, and after one year T-cell counts and TCRbeta diversity were mostly credited to newly produced T cells. The apparently early alphabetaT-cell count recovery about two months after transplant was reportedly dependent on only several hundred rapidly expanded clones derived from non-depleted graft cells. In some patients, the high TCRbeta diversity seen at day 60 was put down to recipient T cells and intrathymic progenitors that had survived conditioning.

The receptor library was made with PCR. The instrument given in TCRdb is Illumina HiSeq 2500. To normalize quantification of the TCRbeta repertoire, the TCR libraries were built with molecular barcoding that relied on unique molecular identifiers. TCRdb reprocessed the public reads (quality trimming at Q25 with fastp, clone calling with MiXCR) and kept in-frame beta chains. Each entry is one CDR3 protein sequence, shown with its most common DNA and genes. Within this sample are hundreds of thousands of distinct CDR3 sequences, with 10% to 15% of them counted one time only. Around 0.8% of the sample rests with the top ten. The treatment or condition label for this specimen denotes: allogeneic hematopoietic cell transplantation with graft depleted of TCRalphabeta T cells and CD19 B cells. Transplant recipients were children who received TCRalphabeta/CD19-depleted allogeneic hematopoietic cell grafts.

This clonotype came up many times. It lacks a known antigen. No qualities accompany the bases; no much larger clone lies one base away. Here the chain combines TRBV29-1 and TRBJ2-5, with the D gene uncertain. This TCR was recovered from a girl aged 2-10 years with congenital amegakaryocytic thrombocytopenia, due to receive a stem cell transplant. The source material was PBMCs, sampled before TCRalphabeta/CD19-depleted stem cell transplant. The CDR3 sequence is CSVVAEWETQYF. The nucleotides read TGCAGCGTTGTTGCTGAATGGGAGACCCAGTACTTC.